Detailed here is one T cell receptor (beta chain). The target antigen is unknown. 13 Jbeta primers and 60 Vbeta primers were used for the PCR. Profiling relied on immunoSEQ multiplex PCR, and the TCRdb table lists in-frame clones only, not all of them. The profile covers some 100,000 clones, with 70% to 80% appearing a single time and more than 3.5% taken by the ten largest. The record originates from a study of cytomegalovirus exposure and HLA in healthy donors. Study in general: Earlier sequencing of about 179 million T cells yielded 95 million to 120 million unique TCR beta sequences.

Study results and caveats: An analysis was carried out at a later point. It showed that HLA-associated TCR beta chains were more clonally expanded than equally common non-associated chains. CMV serostatus stood as the only immune exposure information on hand.

V lost 6 bases and J 0 bases, leaving 10 bases between the germline ends. CDR3 size: 14 residues. Germline V lookup: CDR1 MNHNS, CDR2 SASEGT. This sequence joins TRBV6-1 and TRBJ2-3; D may be TRBD1 (6 bases). Sequencing input: PBMCs. The sequence came from a female donor in good health and CMV-seropositive. CDR3: CASRTGVSTDTQYF. In DNA, the CDR3 is TGTGCCAGCAGGACAGGAGTTAGCACAGATACGCAGTATTTT.